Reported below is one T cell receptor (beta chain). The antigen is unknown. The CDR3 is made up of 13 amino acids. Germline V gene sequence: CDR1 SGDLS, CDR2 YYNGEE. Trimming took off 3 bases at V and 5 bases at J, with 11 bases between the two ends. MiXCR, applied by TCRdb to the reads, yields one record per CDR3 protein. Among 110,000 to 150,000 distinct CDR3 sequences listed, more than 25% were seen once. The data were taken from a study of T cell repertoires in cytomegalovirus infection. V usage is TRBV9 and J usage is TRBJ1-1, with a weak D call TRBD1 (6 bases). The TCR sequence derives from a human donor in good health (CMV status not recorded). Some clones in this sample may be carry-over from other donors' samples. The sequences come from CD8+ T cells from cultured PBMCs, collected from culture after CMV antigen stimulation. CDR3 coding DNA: TGTGCCAGCAGCGAAGGAGGGGGGACTGAAGCTTTCTTT. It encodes CASSEGGGTEAFF.